The TCR beta chain described here comes from a study of blood T cell repertoires in COVID-19. Looking at the study overall: Some COVID-19 samples were acute and others convalescent; all came from the United States, Italy and Spain.

V gave up 6 bases and J gave up 1 base, with 16 bases separating them. The germline CDR1 and CDR2 sequences are MNHEY and SVGAGI. CDR3 length equals 15 residues. In the source study's methods: Using reference gene primer amplification, nucleated cell counts were estimated. Here immunoSEQ multiplex PCR was the method, and the copy in TCRdb shows in-frame clones only, minus some. V and J calls and clone size follow that table, whereas D and trimming were derived from the DNA. This sample carries tens of thousands of clones, roughly 83% of them seen once, and the ten largest clones take about 24%. Sequenced: peripheral blood. The V call is TRBV6-5, the J call TRBJ2-7, with a weak D call TRBD2 (7 bases). This TCR derives from a human donor in a cohort sampled during active COVID-19. CDR3 DNA sequence: TGTGCCAGCAGGGGGGGCCTAGCGGAGTCCTACGAGCAGTACTTC. Translating gives CASRGGLAESYEQYF.